This TCR beta chain was obtained from a study of blood T cell repertoires in COVID-19. The germline V and J ends were trimmed by 6 bases and 10 bases, with 18 bases remaining between them. The V gene's germline CDR1 is LNHDA and CDR2 SQIVND (reference sequence). The CDR3 is 13 residues long. The assay was immunoSEQ multiplex PCR, and TCRdb's table has in-frame clones only and misses some. The sample comprises 200,000 to 250,000 clones, about 80% of which are singletons, and around 8.9% rests with the top ten. The V call is TRBV19, the J call TRBJ2-5; possibly TRBD2 for D (5 bases). This TCR derives from a man of 80 years or more with acute or convalescent COVID-19. Material for sequencing was peripheral blood. CDR3 amino acids: CASSQGEGWGQYF. In DNA form, the CDR3 reads TGTGCCAGTAGCCAAGGCGAGGGTTGGGGCCAGTACTTC.